This T cell receptor (beta chain) is drawn from a study of monozygotic twins with inflammatory bowel disease. Study-wide points: The data offered no way to tell different T cell subtypes apart.

CDR1 and CDR2 (germline): LNHDA, SQIVND (reference sequence). The CDR3 consists of 11 residues. With respect to this clonotype: Its antigen remains unidentified.

Each TCR library consumed 3,000 to 3,500 ng of total RNA. Following a re-call of the 5' RACE reads, TCRdb has one entry per CDR3 protein and lacks DNA. The sample has fewer than 350,000 distinct CDR3 sequences; the top ten hold approximately 2%. Sequencing used blood. This sequence originates from a human donor with ulcerative colitis or Crohn's disease, or a healthy co-twin of an affected twin (not recorded which). The rearrangement links TRBV19 to TRBJ1-1. CDR3 sequence reads: CASSTHGRAFF.